Sequencing of this T cell receptor beta chain was carried out in a study of blood T cell repertoires in COVID-19. Turning to the study itself: Researchers got acute and convalescent COVID-19 samples from the United States, Italy and Spain. Sample material is recorded as cDNA or gDNA derived from T cells, B-cell-depleted T cells, or PBMCs.

Seattle patients were enrolled while actively infected and followed longitudinally. Authors' processing steps: Nucleated cell counts were estimated from reference gene primer amplification. Produced via immunoSEQ multiplex PCR; TCRdb's table is partial and in-frame only. Clone size and the V and J calls come from that table; the DNA yielded D and trimming. The sample lists some 160,000 clones, roughly 93% occurring once. The clonotype was recovered from a man between 18 and 29 years old with COVID-19, enrolled during active disease. Sequenced material: peripheral blood.

This chain's CDR3 is CASSFWGEVDTQYF. The CDR3 nucleotides read TGTGCCAGCAGCTTCTGGGGGGAAGTAGATACGCAGTATTTT. V is TRBV5-6 and J is TRBJ2-3; D possibly corresponds to TRBD2 (6 bases). CDR3 length: 14 residues. The V gene lost 2 bases and the J gene lost 5 bases, with 12 bases spanning the gap. Germline V gene data show CDR1 as SGHDT and CDR2 as YYEEEE.